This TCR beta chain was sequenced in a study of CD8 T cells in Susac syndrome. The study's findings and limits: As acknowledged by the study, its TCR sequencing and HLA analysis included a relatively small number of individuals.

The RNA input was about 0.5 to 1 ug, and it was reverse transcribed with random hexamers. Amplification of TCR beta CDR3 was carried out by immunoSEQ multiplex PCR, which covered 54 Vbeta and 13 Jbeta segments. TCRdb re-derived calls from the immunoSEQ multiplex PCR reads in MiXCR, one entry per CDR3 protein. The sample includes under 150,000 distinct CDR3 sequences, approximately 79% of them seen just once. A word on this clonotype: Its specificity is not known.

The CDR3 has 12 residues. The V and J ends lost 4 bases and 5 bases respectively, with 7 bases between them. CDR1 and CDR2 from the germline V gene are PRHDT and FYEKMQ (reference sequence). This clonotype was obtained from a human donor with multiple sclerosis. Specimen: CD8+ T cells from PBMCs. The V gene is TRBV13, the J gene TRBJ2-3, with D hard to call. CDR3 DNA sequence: TGTGCCAGCAGCTCCCTAGGAGATACGCAGTATTTT. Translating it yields CASSSLGDTQYF.